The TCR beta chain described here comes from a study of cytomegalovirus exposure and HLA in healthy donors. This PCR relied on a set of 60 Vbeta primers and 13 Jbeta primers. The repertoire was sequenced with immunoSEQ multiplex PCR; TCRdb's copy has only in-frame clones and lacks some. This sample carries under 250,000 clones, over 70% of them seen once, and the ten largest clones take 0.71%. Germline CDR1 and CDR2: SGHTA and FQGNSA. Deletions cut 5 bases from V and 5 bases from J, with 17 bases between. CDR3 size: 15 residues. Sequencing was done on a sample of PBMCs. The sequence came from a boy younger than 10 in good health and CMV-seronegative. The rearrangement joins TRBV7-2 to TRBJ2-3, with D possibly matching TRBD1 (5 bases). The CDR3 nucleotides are TGTGCCAGCAGCCCCCTCATTAGGGGCGTAGATACGCAGTATTTT. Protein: CASSPLIRGVDTQYF.